This TCR beta chain is from a study of blood T cell repertoires in COVID-19. The CDR3 totals 14 residues. Germline lookup yields CDR1 MNHEY and CDR2 SMNVEV (reference sequence). V lost 5 bases to trimming and J lost 10 bases; unmatched junction nucleotides: 6. In the authors' methods: The assay estimated nucleated cells by amplifying reference gene primers. Profiled with immunoSEQ multiplex PCR; TCRdb holds only in-frame clones, not every one. The V and J calls and clone size are taken from that table; D and trimming were inferred from the DNA. This table holds 200,000 to 300,000 clones, 80% to 90% found once.

The sequence derives from a man aged 40-49 years who had recovered from COVID-19. The sequencing sample was made of peripheral blood. The V and J genes are TRBV27 and TRBJ1-6; 9 bases are a match to TRBD1. In nucleotides, the CDR3 is TGTGCCAGCAGTGAACAGGGGGCACTGTCACCCCTCCACTTT. This translates into CASSEQGALSPLHF.